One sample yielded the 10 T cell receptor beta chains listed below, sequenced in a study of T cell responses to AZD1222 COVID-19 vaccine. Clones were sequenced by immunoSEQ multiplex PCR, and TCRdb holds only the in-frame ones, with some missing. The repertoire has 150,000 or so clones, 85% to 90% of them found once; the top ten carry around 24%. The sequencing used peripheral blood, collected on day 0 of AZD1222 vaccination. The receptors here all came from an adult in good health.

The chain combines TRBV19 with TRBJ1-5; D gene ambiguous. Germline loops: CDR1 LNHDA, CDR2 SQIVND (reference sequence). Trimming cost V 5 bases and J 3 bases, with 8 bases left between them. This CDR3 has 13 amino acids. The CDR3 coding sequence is TGTGCCAGTAGTTTAGGGTTCAATCAGCCCCAGCATTTT. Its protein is CASSLGFNQPQHF.

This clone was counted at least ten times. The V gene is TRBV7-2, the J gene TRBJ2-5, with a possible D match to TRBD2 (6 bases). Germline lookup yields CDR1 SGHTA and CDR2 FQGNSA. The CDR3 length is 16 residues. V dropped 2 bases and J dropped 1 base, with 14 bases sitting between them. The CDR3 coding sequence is TGTGCCAGCAGCTTATTCTGGGCCGGGGGCCAAGAGACCCAGTACTTC. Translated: CASSLFWAGGQETQYF.

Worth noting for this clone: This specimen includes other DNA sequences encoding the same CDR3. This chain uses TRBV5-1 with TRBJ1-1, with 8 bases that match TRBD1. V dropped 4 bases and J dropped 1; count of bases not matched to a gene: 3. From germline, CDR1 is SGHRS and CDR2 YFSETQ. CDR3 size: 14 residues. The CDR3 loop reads CASSRTGGNTEAFF. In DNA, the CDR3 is TGCGCCAGCAGCCGTACAGGGGGGAACACTGAAGCTTTCTTT.

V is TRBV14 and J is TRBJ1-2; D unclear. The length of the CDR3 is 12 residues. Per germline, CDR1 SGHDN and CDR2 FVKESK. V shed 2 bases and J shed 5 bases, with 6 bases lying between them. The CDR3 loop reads CASSQYEYGYTF. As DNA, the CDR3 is TGTGCCAGCAGCCAATACGAATATGGCTACACCTTC.

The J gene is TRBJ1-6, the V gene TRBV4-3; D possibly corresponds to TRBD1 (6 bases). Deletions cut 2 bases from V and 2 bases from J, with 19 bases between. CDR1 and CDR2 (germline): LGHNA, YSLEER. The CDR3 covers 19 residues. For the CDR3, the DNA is TGCGCCAGCAGCCAAAGAGGGGGATCGCAGGGGACCTATAATTCACCCCTCCACTTT. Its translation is CASSQRGGSQGTYNSPLHF.

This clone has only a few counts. CDR3 in DNA: TGTGCCAGCAGTTATTCCGGGACAGGCGAACAAGAGACCCAGTACTTC. Its protein product is CASSYSGTGEQETQYF. This chain uses TRBV28 with TRBJ2-5, with TRBD1 identical over 8 bases. Trimming removed 4 bases from V and 2 bases from J; junction bases left unmatched: 9. Germline V gene lookup returns CDR1 MDHEN and CDR2 SYDVKM. The CDR3 extends over 16 amino acids.

CDR3 bases: TGTGCCAGCAGTCTCCTCGTGGGGGAAGCGAACTATGGCTACACCTTC. It codes for CASSLLVGEANYGYTF. The J gene is TRBJ1-2, the V gene TRBV27; a weak D match, TRBD1 (5 bases). Trimming took 5 bases from V and 2 from J, leaving 18 bases between them. CDR3 length: 16 amino acids. CDR1 is MNHEY and CDR2 is SMNVEV in the germline V gene (reference sequence).

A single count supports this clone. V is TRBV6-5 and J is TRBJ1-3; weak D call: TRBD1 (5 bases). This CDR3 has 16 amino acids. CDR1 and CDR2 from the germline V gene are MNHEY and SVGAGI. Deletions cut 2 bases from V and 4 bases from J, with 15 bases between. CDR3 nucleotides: TGTGCCAGCAGTTACGGCCTATGGGGACTCGGAAACACCATATATTTT. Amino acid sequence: CASSYGLWGLGNTIYF.

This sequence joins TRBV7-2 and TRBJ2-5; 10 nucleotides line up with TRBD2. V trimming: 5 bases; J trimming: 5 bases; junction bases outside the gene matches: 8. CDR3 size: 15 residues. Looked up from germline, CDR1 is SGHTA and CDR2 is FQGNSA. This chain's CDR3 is CASSRSGGAGETQYF. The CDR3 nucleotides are TGTGCCAGCAGCAGAAGCGGGGGGGCCGGGGAGACCCAGTACTTC.

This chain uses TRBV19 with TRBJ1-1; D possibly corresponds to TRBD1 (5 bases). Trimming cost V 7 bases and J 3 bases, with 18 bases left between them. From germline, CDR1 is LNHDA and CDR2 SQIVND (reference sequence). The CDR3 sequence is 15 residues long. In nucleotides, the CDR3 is TGTGCCAGTACTCTCCTGTCGGTGGGGGACACTGAAGCTTTCTTT. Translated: CASTLLSVGDTEAFF.